The next 4 T cell receptor beta chains were all read from a single sample in a study of T cell changes during pregnancy in multiple sclerosis (dated by TCRdb to the late 2010s). Library creation used the immunoSEQ multiplex PCR assay. Here the immuneACCESS table is served through TCRdb, limited to in-frame sequences with V and J called. Missing clones are a known gap in these copies; in checked studies unresolved V genes cover under half, and the rest lacks a known reason. In all, the sample holds about 52,000 clones, and more than 80% of those were seen once. 0.35% to 0.4% of the sample is taken by the ten largest. The starting material was CD4+ T cells from peripheral blood mononuclear cells, obtained before pregnancy. The origin of the receptors is a female donor with multiple sclerosis, enrolled in a pregnancy study.

CDR3 bases: TGTGCCAGTAGGCCGGGACAGAGATATCAGCCCCAGCATTTT. Its translation: CASRPGQRYQPQHF. The genes are TRBV19 and TRBJ1-5; 7 nucleotides line up with TRBD1. The length of the CDR3 is 14 residues. After removal of 6 bases from V and 5 bases from J, the junction contained 7 bases not matched to a gene. Germline CDR1 reads LNHDA; CDR2 reads SQIVND (reference sequence).

The J gene is TRBJ2-5, the V gene TRBV5-4; D may be TRBD2 (7 bases). The V gene lost 4 bases and the J gene lost 3 bases, with 16 bases spanning the gap. Germline CDR1 is SGHNT and CDR2 is YYREEE (reference sequence). This CDR3 contains 15 residues. CDR3 bases: TGTGCCAGCAGCCCGAGAGGGGGGAGGGAAGAGACCCAGTACTTC. Translating gives CASSPRGGREETQYF.

The chain has TRBV27 and TRBJ2-1; D might be TRBD2 (5 bases). Deletions cut 0 bases from V and 10 bases from J, with 7 bases between. CDR3 length equals 12 residues. Germline V gene sequence: CDR1 MNHEY, CDR2 SMNVEV (reference sequence). This CDR3 reads CASSLSAVEQFF. CDR3 sequence (DNA): TGTGCCAGCAGTTTATCAGCGGTCGAGCAGTTCTTC.

CDR3 sequence (DNA): TGTGCCAGCAAAGGCAGGGCCCACACCGGGGAGCTGTTTTTT. It encodes CASKGRAHTGELFF. The chain employs TRBV6-5 and TRBJ2-2; possible D gene TRBD1, 5 bases. Germline-derived CDR1 and CDR2 are MNHEY and SVGAGI. V shed 7 bases and J shed 3 bases, with 12 bases lying between them. This CDR3 region has 14 residues.